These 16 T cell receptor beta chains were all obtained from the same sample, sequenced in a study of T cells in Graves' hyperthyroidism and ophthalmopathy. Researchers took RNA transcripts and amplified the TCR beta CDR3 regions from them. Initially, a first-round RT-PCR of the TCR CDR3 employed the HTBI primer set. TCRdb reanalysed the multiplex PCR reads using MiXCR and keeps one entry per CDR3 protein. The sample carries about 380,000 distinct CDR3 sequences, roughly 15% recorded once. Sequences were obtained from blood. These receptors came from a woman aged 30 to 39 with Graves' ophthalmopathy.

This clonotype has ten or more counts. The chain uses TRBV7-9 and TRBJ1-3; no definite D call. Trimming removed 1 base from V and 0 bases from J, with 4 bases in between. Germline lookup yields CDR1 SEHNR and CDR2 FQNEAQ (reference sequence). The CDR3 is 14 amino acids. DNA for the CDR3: TGTGCCAGCAGCTTAGGCGTCTCTGGAAACACCATATATTTT. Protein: CASSLGVSGNTIYF.

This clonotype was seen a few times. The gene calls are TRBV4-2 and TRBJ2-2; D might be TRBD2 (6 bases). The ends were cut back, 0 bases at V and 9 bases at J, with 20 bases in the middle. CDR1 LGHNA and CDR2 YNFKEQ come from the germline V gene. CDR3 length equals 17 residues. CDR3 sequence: CASSQDLLRGSHRELFF. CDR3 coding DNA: TGTGCCAGCAGCCAAGACCTCCTGCGGGGTTCTCACCGGGAGCTGTTTTTT.

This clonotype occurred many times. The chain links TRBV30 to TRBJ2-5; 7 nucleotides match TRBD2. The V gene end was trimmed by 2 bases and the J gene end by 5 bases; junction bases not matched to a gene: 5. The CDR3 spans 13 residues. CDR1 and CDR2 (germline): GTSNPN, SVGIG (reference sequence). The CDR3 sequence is CAWSLGGRETQYF. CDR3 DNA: TGTGCCTGGAGTTTGGGGGGGAGGGAGACCCAGTACTTC.

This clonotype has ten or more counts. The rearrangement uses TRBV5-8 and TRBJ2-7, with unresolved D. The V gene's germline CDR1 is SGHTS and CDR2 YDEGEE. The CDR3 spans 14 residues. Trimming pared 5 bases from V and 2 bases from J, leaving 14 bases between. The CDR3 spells CASSSLGKAYEQYF. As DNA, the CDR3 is TGTGCCAGCAGTTCACTTGGGAAGGCCTACGAGCAGTACTTC.

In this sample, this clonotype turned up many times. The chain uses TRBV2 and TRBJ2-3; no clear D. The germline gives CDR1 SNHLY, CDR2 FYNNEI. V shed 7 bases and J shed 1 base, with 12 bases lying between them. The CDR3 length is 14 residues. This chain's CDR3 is CASTSVLGTDTQYF. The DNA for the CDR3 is TGTGCCAGCACCTCCGTCCTGGGCACAGATACGCAGTATTTT.

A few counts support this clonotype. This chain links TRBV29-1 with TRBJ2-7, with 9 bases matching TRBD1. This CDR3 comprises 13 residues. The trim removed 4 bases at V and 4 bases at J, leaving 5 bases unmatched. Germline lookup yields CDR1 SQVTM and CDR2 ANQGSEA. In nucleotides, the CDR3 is TGCAGCGTTGGTGGGGGACAGGGTTACGAGCAGTACTTC. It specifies CSVGGGQGYEQYF.

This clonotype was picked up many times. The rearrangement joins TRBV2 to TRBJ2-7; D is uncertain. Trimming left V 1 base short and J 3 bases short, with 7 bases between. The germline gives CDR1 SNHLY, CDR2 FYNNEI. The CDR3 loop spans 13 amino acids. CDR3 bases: TGTGCCAGCAGTGAAGAGGTCCTCTACGAGCAGTACTTC. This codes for CASSEEVLYEQYF.

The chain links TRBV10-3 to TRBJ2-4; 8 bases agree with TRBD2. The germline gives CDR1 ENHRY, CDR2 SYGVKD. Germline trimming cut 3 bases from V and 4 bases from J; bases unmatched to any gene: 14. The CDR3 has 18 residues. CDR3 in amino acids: CAISDSKSPSGGKNIQYF. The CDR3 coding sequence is TGTGCCATCAGTGACTCCAAGAGCCCCAGCGGGGGAAAAAACATTCAGTACTTC.

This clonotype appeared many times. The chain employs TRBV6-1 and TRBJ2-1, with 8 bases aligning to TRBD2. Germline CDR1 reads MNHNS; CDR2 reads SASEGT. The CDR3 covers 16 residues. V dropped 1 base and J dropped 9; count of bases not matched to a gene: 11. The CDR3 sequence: CASSEGWRGAPFEQFF. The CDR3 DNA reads TGTGCCAGCAGTGAAGGTTGGCGGGGGGCCCCTTTTGAGCAGTTCTTC.

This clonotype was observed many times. The CDR3: CATGPGSGTEAFF. The CDR3, as DNA: TGTGCCACCGGGCCAGGGTCGGGCACTGAAGCTTTCTTT. This chain links TRBV10-3 with TRBJ1-1, with D possibly TRBD1 on 5 matching bases. Germline CDR1 ENHRY, CDR2 SYGVKD. The CDR3 contains 13 residues. Trimming took 10 bases from V and 4 from J, leaving 16 bases between them.

The CDR3 region is CASSLITRTGEQYF. The CDR3 nucleotides read TGTGCCAGCAGCTTAATAACTAGAACTGGCGAGCAGTACTTC. The rearrangement links TRBV7-2 to TRBJ2-7; D may be TRBD2 (5 bases). Germline CDR1 and CDR2: SGHTA and FQGNSA. V was cut by 2 bases and J by 6 bases, with 14 bases left in between. This CDR3 spans 14 amino acids. The whole variable domain, filled in from reference TRBV7-2 and TRBJ2-7, reads GAGVSQSPSNKVTEKGKDVELRCDPISGHTALYWYRQSLGQGLEFLIYFQGNSAPDKSGLPSDRFSAERTGGSVSTLTIQRTQQEDSAVYLCASSLITRTGEQYFGPGTRLTVT.

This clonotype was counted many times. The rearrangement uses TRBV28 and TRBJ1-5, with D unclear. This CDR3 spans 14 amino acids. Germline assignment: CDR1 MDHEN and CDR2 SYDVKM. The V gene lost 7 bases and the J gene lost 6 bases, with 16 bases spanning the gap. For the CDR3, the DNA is TGTGCCAGCACCCGCTGGGGTAAGCCTCAGCCCCAGCATTTT. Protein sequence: CASTRWGKPQPQHF.

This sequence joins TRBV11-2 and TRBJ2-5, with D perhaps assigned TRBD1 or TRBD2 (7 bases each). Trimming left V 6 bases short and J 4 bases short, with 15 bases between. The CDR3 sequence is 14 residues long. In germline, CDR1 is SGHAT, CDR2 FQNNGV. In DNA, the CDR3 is TGTGCCAGCAGTCAACAGGGGAGGGGAGAGACCCAGTACTTC. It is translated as CASSQQGRGETQYF.

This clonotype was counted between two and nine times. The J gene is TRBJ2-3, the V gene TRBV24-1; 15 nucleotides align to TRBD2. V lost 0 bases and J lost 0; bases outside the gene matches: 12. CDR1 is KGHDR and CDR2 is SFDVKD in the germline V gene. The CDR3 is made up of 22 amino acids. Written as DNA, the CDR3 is TGTGCCACCAGTGATTTGATTTCGGGACTAGCGGGGGGTAAGCTCAGCACAGATACGCAGTATTTT. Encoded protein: CATSDLISGLAGGKLSTDTQYF.

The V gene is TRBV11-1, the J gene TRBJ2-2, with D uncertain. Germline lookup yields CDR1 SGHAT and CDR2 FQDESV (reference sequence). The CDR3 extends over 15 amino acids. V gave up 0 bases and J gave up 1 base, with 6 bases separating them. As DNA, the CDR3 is TGTGCCAGCAGCTTAGCCAGCATGAACACCGGGGAGCTGTTTTTT. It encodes CASSLASMNTGELFF.

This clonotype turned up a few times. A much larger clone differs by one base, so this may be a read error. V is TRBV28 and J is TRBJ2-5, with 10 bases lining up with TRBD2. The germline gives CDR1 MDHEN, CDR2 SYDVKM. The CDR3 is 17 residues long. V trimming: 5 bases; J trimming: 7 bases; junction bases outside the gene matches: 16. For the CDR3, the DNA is TGTGCCAGCAGTGCCTCCGTAGCGGGGGGTTTTTGGGGGACCCAGTACTTC. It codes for CASSASVAGGFWGTQYF.